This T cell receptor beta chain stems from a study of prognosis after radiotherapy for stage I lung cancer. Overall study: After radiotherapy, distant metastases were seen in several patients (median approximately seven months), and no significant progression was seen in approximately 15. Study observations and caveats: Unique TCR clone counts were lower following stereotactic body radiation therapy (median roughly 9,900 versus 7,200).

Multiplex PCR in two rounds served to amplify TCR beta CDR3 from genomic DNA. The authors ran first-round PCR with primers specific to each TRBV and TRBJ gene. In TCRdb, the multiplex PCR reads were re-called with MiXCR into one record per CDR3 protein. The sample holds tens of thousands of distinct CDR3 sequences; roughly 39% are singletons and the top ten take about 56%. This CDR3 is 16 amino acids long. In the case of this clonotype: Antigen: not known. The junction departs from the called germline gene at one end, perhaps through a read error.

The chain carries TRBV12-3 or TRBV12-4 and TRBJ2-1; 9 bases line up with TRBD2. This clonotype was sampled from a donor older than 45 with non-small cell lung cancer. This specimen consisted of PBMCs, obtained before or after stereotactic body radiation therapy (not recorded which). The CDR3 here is CASSLDGGRAYNEQFF. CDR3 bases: TGTGCCAGCAGCTTAGACGGCGGGAGGGCCTACAATGAGCAGTTCTTC.